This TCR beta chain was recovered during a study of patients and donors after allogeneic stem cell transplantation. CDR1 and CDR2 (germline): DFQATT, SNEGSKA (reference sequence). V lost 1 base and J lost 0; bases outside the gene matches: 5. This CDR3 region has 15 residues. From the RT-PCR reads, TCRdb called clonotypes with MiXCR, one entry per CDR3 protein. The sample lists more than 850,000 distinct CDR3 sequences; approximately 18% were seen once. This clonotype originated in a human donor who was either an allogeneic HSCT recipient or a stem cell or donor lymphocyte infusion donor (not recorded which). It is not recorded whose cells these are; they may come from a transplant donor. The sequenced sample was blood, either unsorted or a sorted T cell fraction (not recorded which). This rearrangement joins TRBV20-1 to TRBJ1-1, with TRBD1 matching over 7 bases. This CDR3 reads CSARGEGQLNTEAFF. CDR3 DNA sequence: TGCAGTGCTAGAGGCGAGGGACAGTTGAACACTGAAGCTTTCTTT.